These 27 T cell receptor beta chains were sequenced from one sample in a study of beta chain features in type 1 diabetes (dated by TCRdb to 2016 to 2019). These receptors lack a known antigen. Library construction relied on the immunoSEQ multiplex PCR assay. All of the isolated RNA was reverse transcribed with the High Capacity cDNA Reverse Transcription Kit, so expressed TCRB transcripts were sequenced. In TCRdb, the immuneACCESS table is reduced to in-frame sequences with V and J assigned. These tables do not hold every clone; where another copy was compared, an unresolved V gene accounts for under half, and the others remain unexplained. This sample holds about 650,000 clones; around an eighth were observed only once. 0.095% to 0.15% of the sample is in the top ten clones. Study-wide conclusions, independent of this receptor: In all four CD4+ subsets, TCRB CDR3 length was moderately but significantly shorter in type 1 diabetes patients.

What was sequenced was naive CD4+ T cells from blood. The cell subset or site label of this sample denotes: true naive CD4+ T cells. All receptors come from a man aged 25-40 years with type 1 diabetes.

Here the CDR3 reads CASSRIGQSGNTIYF. CDR3 bases: TGCGCCAGCAGCCGCATCGGACAGTCTGGAAACACCATATATTTT. The rearrangement links TRBV4-3 to TRBJ1-3, with D possibly being TRBD1 (6 bases). CDR1 is LGHNA and CDR2 is YSLEER in the germline V gene. V dropped 4 bases and J dropped 1 base, with 11 bases sitting between them. This CDR3 spans 15 amino acids.

The chain has TRBV19 and TRBJ2-2; 9 bases agree with TRBD1. With V trimmed by 6 bases and J by 5 bases, 4 bases remained unmatched. From germline, CDR1 is LNHDA and CDR2 SQIVND (reference sequence). The CDR3 totals 14 residues. The CDR3 here is CASRGTGITGELFF. Here the CDR3 DNA reads TGTGCCAGTAGAGGGACAGGGATTACCGGGGAGCTGTTTTTT.

This clone turned up a few times. This chain links TRBV14 with TRBJ2-7, with a tentative D call TRBD2 (5 bases). V gave up 1 base and J gave up 7 bases, with 11 bases separating them. This CDR3 has 13 residues. The germline CDR1 and CDR2 sequences are SGHDN and FVKESK. The DNA of the CDR3 is TGTGCCAGCAGCCAAGGCCGGCAGCGGGAGCAGTACTTC. It yields the protein CASSQGRQREQYF.

For this clone: The same CDR3 arises from other DNA sequences in this sample as well. V usage is TRBV11-2 and J usage is TRBJ1-1; no firm D call. V dropped 0 bases and J dropped 0 bases, with 2 bases sitting between them. The CDR3 spans 13 residues. Germline CDR1 SGHAT, CDR2 FQNNGV. In DNA form, the CDR3 reads TGTGCCAGCAGCTTAGAAGTGAACACTGAAGCTTTCTTT. It codes for CASSLEVNTEAFF.

This clone was detected a few times. This chain links TRBV30 with TRBJ1-5; TRBD1 might be the D (6 bases). V was cut by 3 bases and J by 7 bases, with 25 bases left in between. The CDR3 consists of 17 residues. The V gene's germline CDR1 is GTSNPN and CDR2 SVGIG (reference sequence). CDR3 loop: CAWSQGGALLASQPQHF. The CDR3 nucleotides are TGTGCCTGGAGCCAAGGGGGTGCATTACTAGCATCCCAGCCCCAGCATTTT. The variable domain in full, completed from reference TRBV30 and TRBJ1-5, reads SQTIHQWPATLVQPVGSPLSLECTVEGTSNPNLYWYRQAAGRGLQLLFYSVGIGQISSEVPQNLSASRPQDRQFILSSKKLLLSDSGFYLCAWSQGGALLASQPQHFGDGTRLSIL.

In this sample, this clone turned up a few times. V is TRBV18 and J is TRBJ2-2, with D possibly TRBD2 on 6 matching bases. V lost 6 bases to trimming and J lost 5 bases, with 16 bases between them. The germline V gene encodes CDR1 KGHSH and CDR2 LQKENI. The length of the CDR3 is 15 residues. The CDR3 nucleotides read TGTGCCAGCTCCCCCACGGGACTTCCAACCGGGGAGCTGTTTTTT. Residues: CASSPTGLPTGELFF.

This clone was recorded a few times. The chain joins TRBV7-9 to TRBJ1-2; 9 bases align to TRBD1. This CDR3 contains 12 residues. Germline-derived CDR1 and CDR2 are SEHNR and FQNEAQ (reference sequence). Trimming at V came to 11 bases and at J to 6 bases, leaving 7 bases not matched to a gene. CDR3 sequence reads: CALWGQGNGYTF. The CDR3 DNA reads TGTGCCTTGTGGGGACAGGGTAATGGCTACACCTTC.

The chain combines TRBV29-1 with TRBJ1-1, with TRBD1 identical over 9 bases. V trimming: 6 bases; J trimming: 3 bases; junction bases outside the gene matches: 8. Germline V gene sequence: CDR1 SQVTM, CDR2 ANQGSEA. CDR3 length: 14 residues. The CDR3 reads CSVGRDRAYTEAFF. CDR3 DNA sequence: TGCAGCGTCGGCCGGGACAGGGCTTACACTGAAGCTTTCTTT. Full variable domain (rest looked up from reference TRBV29-1 and TRBJ1-1): SAVISQKPSRDICQRGTSLTIQCQVDSQVTMMFWYRQQPGQSLTLIATANQGSEATYESGFVIDKFPISRPNLTFSTLTVSNMSPEDSSIYLCSVGRDRAYTEAFFGQGTRLTVV.

The sample holds a few counts of this clone. Other DNA sequences of this sample code for an identical CDR3. The chain couples TRBV19 to TRBJ2-3; possibly TRBD1 for D (6 bases). Trimming left V 4 bases short and J 4 bases short, with 9 bases between. Germline V gives CDR1 LNHDA, CDR2 SQIVND (reference sequence). The CDR3 is 13 residues long. In nucleotides, the CDR3 is TGTGCCAGTAGTACTCAGGGGCCAGATACGCAGTATTTT. Its protein is CASSTQGPDTQYF.

This clone was seen a handful of times. V gene TRBV6-5 combines with J gene TRBJ2-7, with TRBD1 matching over 9 bases. The CDR3 length is 15 residues. V lost 6 bases and J lost 0; bases outside the gene matches: 6. Germline loops: CDR1 MNHEY, CDR2 SVGAGI. As DNA, the CDR3 is TGTGCCAGCAGCGCCGGGACAGGGCACTCCTACGAGCAGTACTTC. This encodes CASSAGTGHSYEQYF.

This clone turned up a few times. The sample contains more than one DNA sequence encoding this CDR3. The gene calls are TRBV10-3 and TRBJ1-2; D not certain. In germline, CDR1 is ENHRY, CDR2 SYGVKD. V was clipped by 0 bases and J by 4 bases, with 6 bases between them. This CDR3 has 13 amino acids. The CDR3 reads CAISESGSYGYTF. The CDR3 region has the DNA TGTGCCATCAGTGAGTCCGGGTCCTATGGCTACACCTTC.

This clone was seen more than once but under ten times. The same CDR3 also results from other DNA sequences found in this sample. V usage is TRBV7-9 and J usage is TRBJ1-1; TRBD1 might be the D (5 bases). CDR1 SEHNR and CDR2 FQNEAQ come from the germline V gene (reference sequence). The V end lost 2 bases, the J end lost 2 bases, and 6 bases lay between the germline ends. This CDR3 contains 13 residues. The CDR3 loop is CASSLQGNTEAFF. The CDR3 coding sequence is TGTGCCAGCAGCTTACAGGGTAACACTGAAGCTTTCTTT.

The rearrangement joins TRBV7-3 to TRBJ2-2; D ambiguous. This CDR3 has 15 residues. Germline assignment: CDR1 SGHTA and CDR2 FQGTGA. The ends were cut back, 4 bases at V and 7 bases at J, with 16 bases in the middle. This CDR3 reads CASSSAQLGGGELFF. The CDR3 bases are TGTGCCAGCAGCTCCGCACAGCTGGGCGGCGGGGAGCTGTTTTTT.

The V gene is TRBV27, the J gene TRBJ2-5, with D possibly TRBD1 on 6 matching bases. The CDR3 is 14 amino acids. Germline CDR1 reads MNHEY; CDR2 reads SMNVEV (reference sequence). V was pared by 7 bases and J by 4 bases, with 16 bases between. CDR3 bases: TGTGCCAGCACCCACAGGGCTGGGGGAGAGACCCAGTACTTC. Residues: CASTHRAGGETQYF.

The chain has TRBV5-1 and TRBJ1-3; the D gene is possibly TRBD1 (5 bases). This CDR3 has 14 residues. The germline gives CDR1 SGHRS, CDR2 YFSETQ. The ends were cut back, 4 bases at V and 3 bases at J, with 11 bases in the middle. The CDR3 here is CASSLAGNGNTIYF. The CDR3 bases are TGCGCCAGCAGCCTCGCAGGGAATGGAAACACCATATATTTT. The variable domain in full, with the rest retrieved from reference TRBV5-1 and TRBJ1-3, is KAGVTQTPRYLIKTRGQQVTLSCSPISGHRSVSWYQQTPGQGLQFLFEYFSETQRNKGNFPGRFSGRQFSNSRSEMNVSTLELGDSALYLCASSLAGNGNTIYFGEGSWLTVV.

The J gene is TRBJ2-1, the V gene TRBV2, with a possible D match to TRBD1 (6 bases). The germline V and J ends were trimmed by 2 bases and 5 bases, with 13 bases remaining between them. Germline V gene data show CDR1 as SNHLY and CDR2 as FYNNEI. The CDR3 sequence is 15 residues long. CDR3 sequence: CASSEQGSGDNEQFF. The CDR3 coding sequence is TGTGCCAGCAGTGAACAGGGGAGCGGCGACAATGAGCAGTTCTTC.

This clone was counted once. This chain connects TRBV4-1 to TRBJ1-6, with unresolved D. This CDR3 is built from 17 residues. Germline CDR1 reads MGHRA; CDR2 reads YSYEKL. Trimming cost V 1 base and J 0 bases, with 10 bases left between them. CDR3 in DNA: TGCGCCAGCAGCCAAGGGGTCGCGAGCTCCTATAATTCACCCCTCCACTTT. Residues: CASSQGVASSYNSPLHF.

This clone was observed a few times. The chain links TRBV30 to TRBJ2-4; 8 bases align to TRBD2. The V and J ends lost 0 bases and 0 bases, in that order; junction bases with no gene match: 13. There are 19 residues in the CDR3. The germline V gene has CDR1 GTSNPN and CDR2 SVGIG (reference sequence). CDR3 loop: CAWSVREGRMILAKNIQYF. The CDR3 nucleotides are TGTGCCTGGAGTGTACGGGAGGGGCGAATGATTCTAGCCAAAAACATTCAGTACTTC.

This clone has more than one count but fewer than ten. This chain connects TRBV19 to TRBJ2-3, with 7 positions matching TRBD2. The CDR3 loop spans 14 amino acids. Germline V gene lookup returns CDR1 LNHDA and CDR2 SQIVND (reference sequence). The V gene end was trimmed by 7 bases and the J gene end by 2 bases; junction bases not matched to a gene: 6. CDR3 protein: CASKGAGYTDTQYF. CDR3 bases: TGTGCCAGTAAGGGAGCGGGGTACACAGATACGCAGTATTTT.

This clone was found a few times. The rearrangement links TRBV5-4 to TRBJ1-2, with a possible D match to TRBD1 (6 bases). Germline V gene data show CDR1 as SGHNT and CDR2 as YYREEE (reference sequence). The V and J ends lost 4 bases and 5 bases respectively, with 24 bases between them. CDR3 length: 17 amino acids. The CDR3 here is CASSRQLGRGLGYGYTF. For the CDR3, the DNA is TGTGCCAGCAGCCGCCAGCTGGGCAGGGGCTTGGGGTATGGCTACACCTTC.

This clone was observed a few times. This sequence joins TRBV9 and TRBJ2-2, with D unclear. From germline, CDR1 is SGDLS and CDR2 YYNGEE. This CDR3 spans 13 amino acids. The V and J ends lost 10 bases and 1 base respectively, with 11 bases between them. CDR3 nucleotide sequence: TGTGCCGGATCGACGGAGAACACCGGGGAGCTGTTTTTT. As protein: CAGSTENTGELFF.

This clone was observed a single time. The rearrangement uses TRBV28 and TRBJ1-2; no clear D. Germline-derived CDR1 and CDR2 are MDHEN and SYDVKM. Trimming cost V 5 bases and J 1 base, with 8 bases left between them. The CDR3 extends over 13 amino acids. As DNA, the CDR3 is TGTGCCAGCAGTCCTTCTATTAACTATGGCTACACCTTC. Translation gives CASSPSINYGYTF.

The V call is TRBV5-1, the J call TRBJ2-4, with 9 bases identical to TRBD2. Germline V lookup: CDR1 SGHRS, CDR2 YFSETQ. Germline trimming cut 0 bases from V and 0 bases from J; bases unmatched to any gene: 1. The CDR3 covers 16 residues. The CDR3 spells CASSLGLAEAKNIQYF. CDR3 coding DNA: TGCGCCAGCAGCTTGGGACTAGCGGAAGCCAAAAACATTCAGTACTTC.

The rearrangement links TRBV9 to TRBJ2-2; tentative D call: TRBD2 (6 bases). Germline loops: CDR1 SGDLS, CDR2 YYNGEE. The CDR3 extends over 14 amino acids. V dropped 4 bases and J dropped 1 base, with 8 bases sitting between them. CDR3 DNA sequence: TGTGCCAGCAGCTTGGAGGGGAACACCGGGGAGCTGTTTTTT. Amino acid sequence: CASSLEGNTGELFF.

Only a few counts were recorded for this clone. The same CDR3 also results from other DNA sequences found in this sample. V and J are TRBV7-2 and TRBJ2-3, with 8 positions matching TRBD1. Germline-derived CDR1 and CDR2 are SGHTA and FQGNSA. The CDR3 consists of 13 residues. The CDR3 DNA follows: TGTGCGTCAGGGGGCGCCGGCACAGATACGCAGTATTTT. Translation: CASGGAGTDTQYF.

This clone has more than one count but fewer than ten. V is TRBV6-5 and J is TRBJ1-1, with D uncertain. Per the germline V gene, CDR1 is MNHEY and CDR2 is SVGAGI. The CDR3 has 11 amino acids. Trimming took off 8 bases at V and 1 base at J, with 5 bases between the two ends. The CDR3 region is CASSGNTEAFF. CDR3 DNA: TGTGCCAGCTCGGGGAACACTGAAGCTTTCTTT.

The chain carries TRBV2 and TRBJ1-1; TRBD1 matches 10 bases. Germline trimming cut 7 bases from V and 3 bases from J; bases unmatched to any gene: 11. The CDR3 runs to 16 residues. From germline, CDR1 is SNHLY and CDR2 FYNNEI. CDR3 nucleotide sequence: TGTGCCAGCATGAGAGGGACAGGGGTGGGTTACACTGAAGCTTTCTTT. It translates to CASMRGTGVGYTEAFF.